This T cell receptor (beta chain) derives from a study of cytomegalovirus exposure and HLA in healthy donors. Donors likely had unrecorded immune exposures despite being nominally healthy when sampled. The ends lost 6 bases at V and 3 bases at J; junction bases unmatched: 7. CDR1 and CDR2 from the germline V gene are SGHKS and YYEKEE (reference sequence). This CDR3 is built from 14 residues. PCR primers comprised 60 Vbeta and 13 Jbeta primers. Measured with immunoSEQ multiplex PCR; TCRdb has only the in-frame clones, and not every one. The sample has 54,000 or so clones; 70% are singletons. The chain is built from TRBV5-5 and TRBJ2-7; 9 nucleotides agree with TRBD1. The sequencing sample was made of PBMCs. The clonotype comes from a woman aged 60-75 years in good health and CMV-seropositive. The CDR3 sequence is CASTIGTGLYEQYF. The CDR3 DNA is TGTGCCAGCACCATCGGGACAGGGCTCTACGAGCAGTACTTC.